These T cell receptor beta chains were read from a single sample in a study of cytomegalovirus exposure and HLA in healthy donors. Assay: immunoSEQ multiplex PCR; the TCRdb copy retains only in-frame clones and omits some. The data show 60,000 to 80,000 clones, with approximately 86% seen just once and 2.5% to 3.5% held by the top ten. The sample consisted of PBMCs. The receptors derive from a man aged 30-40 years in good health and CMV-seronegative. The CDR3 runs from the conserved cysteine through the conserved F or W. Fields, in order: clone size, D gene, J gene, V gene, CDR3 protein, CDR3 DNA. A D gene is named only where the DNA matches it firmly. The size entry is marked missing in some rows and otherwise reads once, few, many or a size class.

>-|-|TRBJ1-4|TRBV2
CASCYKAGLGEKLFF
TGTGCCAGCTGCTACAAGGCAGGGTTGGGTGAAAAACTGTTTTTT
>-|-|TRBJ1-3|TRBV7-2
CASSFARFGNTIYF
TGTGCCAGCAGCTTCGCGAGGTTTGGAAACACCATATATTTT
>-|TRBD1|TRBJ1-1|TRBV5-1
CASSFSQGVNTEAFF
TGCGCCAGCAGCTTTAGTCAGGGGGTAAACACTGAAGCTTTCTTT
>-|-|TRBJ1-4|TRBV6-1
CASSRRSFNEKLFF
TGTGCCAGCAGCCGACGGAGCTTCAATGAAAAACTGTTTTTT
>-|TRBD1|TRBJ1-2|TRBV18
CASSSRTGGQIENGYGYTF
TGTGCCAGCTCATCCCGAACAGGGGGCCAGATTGAGAACGGCTATGGCTACACCTTC
>-|-|TRBJ1-5|TRBV4-2
CASSQRQHSNQPQHF
TGTGCCAGCAGCCAAAGACAACATAGCAATCAGCCCCAGCATTTT
>-|-|TRBJ1-4|TRBV29-1
CSVKTGSNEKLFF
TGCAGCGTCAAGACAGGTTCTAATGAAAAACTGTTTTTT
>-|TRBD2|TRBJ2-5|TRBV29-1
CSGQGTSGDETQYF
TGCAGCGGACAAGGGACTAGCGGAGATGAGACCCAGTACTTC
>-|-|TRBJ2-1|TRBV7-9
CASSVVTGREQFF
TGTGCCAGCAGCGTAGTAACAGGGCGTGAGCAGTTCTTC
>-|-|TRBJ1-1|TRBV18
CASSKTERSTEAFF
TGTGCCAGCTCAAAGACAGAGAGGTCCACTGAAGCTTTCTTT
>-|-|TRBJ1-2|TRBV5-1
CASSLETPNYGYTF
TGCGCCAGCAGCTTGGAAACACCTAACTATGGCTACACCTTC
>-|-|TRBJ2-5|TRBV4-3
CASSQKGQKYVGETQYF
TGCGCCAGCAGCCAAAAGGGGCAGAAATATGTGGGGGAGACCCAGTACTTC
>-|TRBD2|TRBJ2-5|TRBV4-1
CASSRSGAGGQETQYF
TGCGCCAGCAGCCGTTCGGGGGCGGGGGGGCAAGAGACCCAGTACTTC
>-|-|TRBJ1-6|TRBV7-6
CASSWGGGLMGDSPLHF
TGTGCCAGCAGCTGGGGCGGGGGCCTAATGGGTGATTCACCCCTCCACTTT
>once|-|TRBJ2-1|TRBV4-1
CASSSKSSYNEQFF
TGCGCCAGCAGCTCCAAGAGCTCCTACAATGAGCAGTTCTTC
>-|-|TRBJ1-1|TRBV18
CASSPINGVPMNTEAFF
TGTGCCAGCTCACCGATAAACGGGGTGCCCATGAACACTGAAGCTTTCTTT
>-|-|TRBJ1-2|TRBV4-1
CASSQDAAGGFGGYTF
TGCGCCAGCAGCCAAGATGCTGCGGGCGGCTTTGGAGGCTACACCTTC
>once|-|TRBJ2-7|TRBV7-8
CASSSPDWNSYEQYF
TGTGCCAGCAGCTCCCCGGACTGGAACTCCTACGAGCAGTACTTC
>-|-|TRBJ1-2|TRBV10-2
CASSPETGIRAPGYTF
TGCGCCAGCAGTCCAGAGACGGGGATCCGGGCTCCAGGCTACACCTTC
>-|TRBD1|TRBJ1-5|TRBV19
CASSMDRGINQPQHF
TGTGCCAGTAGTATGGACAGGGGTATCAATCAGCCCCAGCATTTT
>-|-|TRBJ2-1|TRBV28
CASRTGGRYNEQFF
TGTGCCAGCCGGACCGGAGGACGTTACAATGAGCAGTTCTTC
>-|-|TRBJ1-1|TRBV6-5
CASSYSQGPTEAFF
TGTGCCAGCAGTTACTCTCAGGGGCCCACTGAAGCTTTCTTT
>-|-|TRBJ1-5|TRBV4-3
CASSQGPERGQPQHF
TGCGCCAGCAGCCAAGGACCAGAAAGAGGTCAGCCCCAGCATTTT
>-|-|TRBJ2-6|TRBV11-3
CASSAGATGANVLTF
TGTGCCAGCAGCGCAGGGGCCACTGGGGCCAACGTCCTGACTTTC
>-|-|TRBJ1-5|TRBV5-4
CASSSYSNQPQHF
TGTGCCAGCAGCTCTTATAGCAATCAGCCCCAGCATTTT
>-|-|TRBJ2-3|TRBV7-2
CASSLELIETQYF
TGTGCCAGCAGCTTAGAACTCATAGAGACGCAGTATTTT
>-|TRBD2|TRBJ2-1|TRBV7-3
CASSLGGEIFNEQFF
TGTGCCAGCAGCCTTGGGGGGGAAATATTCAATGAGCAGTTCTTC
>-|TRBD1|TRBJ1-2|TRBV4-3
CASSQGQGYGYTF
TGCGCCAGCAGCCAAGGACAGGGCTATGGCTACACCTTC
>-|-|TRBJ1-2|TRBV6-1
CASSEVGGGWGPHGYTF
TGTGCCAGCAGTGAAGTTGGGGGGGGATGGGGCCCTCACGGCTACACCTTC
>-|-|TRBJ2-3|TRBV14
CASSQVGRDPDTQYF
TGTGCCAGCAGCCAAGTCGGGCGGGACCCAGATACGCAGTATTTT
>-|-|TRBJ1-1|TRBV5-1
CASSLQGGDTEAFF
TGCGCCAGCAGCTTACAGGGTGGTGACACTGAAGCTTTCTTT
>few|-|TRBJ2-1|TRBV27
CASMWLAEQFF
TGTGCCAGCATGTGGCTAGCGGAGCAGTTCTTC
>-|-|TRBJ1-2|TRBV5-5
CASRTGLFWGYTF
TGTGCCAGCCGAACGGGTCTTTTCTGGGGCTACACCTTC
>-|-|TRBJ2-1|TRBV27
CASSITSSIYNEQFF
TGTGCCAGCAGTATCACGTCTAGCATCTACAATGAGCAGTTCTTC
>-|-|TRBJ2-2|TRBV27
CASSLVDRYGGELFF
TGTGCCAGCAGTTTGGTGGACAGATATGGCGGGGAGCTGTTTTTT
>-|TRBD2|TRBJ2-1|TRBV7-2
CASSRGLAQEQFF
TGTGCCAGCAGCCGGGGACTAGCTCAGGAGCAGTTCTTC
>-|-|TRBJ1-1|TRBV27
CASRQGPMNTEAFF
TGTGCCAGCAGACAGGGACCGATGAACACTGAAGCTTTCTTT
>-|TRBD1|TRBJ1-5|TRBV7-2
CASSLVTGDAQPQHF
TGTGCCAGCAGCTTAGTAACAGGGGACGCTCAGCCCCAGCATTTT
>-|TRBD1|TRBJ1-2|TRBV27
CASSPAPGTGYGYTF
TGTGCCAGCAGTCCTGCACCAGGGACAGGCTATGGCTACACCTTC
>-|-|TRBJ1-1|TRBV5-1
CASSFIETVGLNTEAFF
TGCGCCAGCAGCTTTATTGAGACAGTGGGTTTGAACACTGAAGCTTTCTTT
>-|-|TRBJ1-3|TRBV4-3
CASSPRLSSSGNTIYF
TGCGCCAGCAGCCCCAGGCTATCAAGCTCTGGAAACACCATATATTTT
>once|-|TRBJ2-1|TRBV5-6
CASSLGDNEQFF
TGTGCCAGCAGCTTGGGAGACAATGAGCAGTTCTTC
>-|TRBD1|TRBJ1-6|TRBV4-1
CASSQHPPGGTGNGSPLHF
TGCGCCAGCAGCCAACATCCCCCGGGCGGGACAGGGAATGGATCACCCCTCCACTTT
>-|-|TRBJ2-7|TRBV6-6
CASSLTGTYEQYF
TGTGCCAGCAGCCTTACAGGGACCTACGAGCAGTACTTC
>-|TRBD2|TRBJ2-1|TRBV7-6
CASSTLGGGPNEQFF
TGTGCCAGCAGCACCCTGGGGGGAGGGCCTAATGAGCAGTTCTTC
>-|-|TRBJ1-2|TRBV6-1
CAIELGGGDYGYTF
TGTGCCATCGAACTCGGGGGGGGTGACTATGGCTACACCTTC
>-|-|TRBJ1-4|TRBV2
CASRYSDFGNEKLFF
TGTGCCAGCAGGTACTCTGATTTTGGTAATGAAAAACTGTTTTTT
>-|TRBD1|TRBJ1-2|TRBV30
CAWTQGHGYTF
TGTGCCTGGACACAGGGGCATGGCTACACCTTC
>-|-|TRBJ1-2|TRBV6-5
CASSYSRAGWGYGYTF
TGTGCCAGCAGTTACTCGAGGGCAGGTTGGGGTTATGGCTACACCTTC
>once|-|TRBJ1-6|TRBV2
CASSGRVNSPLHF
TGTGCCAGCAGTGGCCGGGTTAATTCACCCCTCCACTTT
>-|TRBD1|TRBJ1-2|TRBV18
CASSRTGGDGYTF
TGTGCCAGCTCAAGGACAGGGGGTGATGGCTACACCTTC
>once|-|TRBJ2-6|TRBV4-3
CASSQEAASGANVLTF
TGCGCCAGCAGCCAAGAAGCTGCCTCTGGGGCCAACGTCCTGACTTTC
>-|TRBD1|TRBJ1-2|TRBV7-2
CASSSVGGAEGYTF
TGTGCCAGCAGCTCGGTAGGGGGCGCGGAAGGCTACACCTTC
>-|-|TRBJ2-5|TRBV9
CASSVGGTGRETQYF
TGTGCCAGCAGCGTAGGGGGGACTGGTAGGGAGACCCAGTACTTC
>-|-|TRBJ1-1|TRBV7-2
CASSSRQFGEAFF
TGTGCCAGCAGCTCGAGACAGTTTGGTGAAGCTTTCTTT